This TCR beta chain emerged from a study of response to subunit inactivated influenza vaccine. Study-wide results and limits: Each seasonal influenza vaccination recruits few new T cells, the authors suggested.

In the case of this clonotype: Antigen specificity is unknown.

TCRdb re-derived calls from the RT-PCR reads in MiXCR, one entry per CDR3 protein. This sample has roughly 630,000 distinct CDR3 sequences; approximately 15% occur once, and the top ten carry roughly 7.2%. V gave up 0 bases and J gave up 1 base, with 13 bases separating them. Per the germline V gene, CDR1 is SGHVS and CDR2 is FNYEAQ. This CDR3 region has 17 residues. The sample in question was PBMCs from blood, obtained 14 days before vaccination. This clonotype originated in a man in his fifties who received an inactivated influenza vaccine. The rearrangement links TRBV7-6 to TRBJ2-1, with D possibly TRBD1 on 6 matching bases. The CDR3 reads CASSLAGALISYNEQFF. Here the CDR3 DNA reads TGTGCCAGCAGCTTAGCGGGGGCCCTAATTTCCTACAATGAGCAGTTCTTC.